This T cell receptor beta chain was recovered during a study of blood T cell repertoires in COVID-19 (dated by TCRdb to the early 2020s). Broadly, across the study: Samples covering the acute and convalescent phases of COVID-19 were provided by collaborators in the United States, Italy and Spain. The material from the prospective study consisted of cDNA or gDNA derived from T cells, B-cell-depleted T cells, or PBMCs. The dataset comprised deeply sampled blood TCRbeta repertoires from subjects exposed to, actively infected with, or recovered from COVID-19. The repertoires were released in a freely available public database meant as a resource for research on the immune response to SARS-CoV-2. Samples came from the ongoing ImmuneRACE study (first 160 participants) plus 1,254 subjects from 6 global collaborators. The sample metadata nearly always contained a de-identified subject ID, COVID-19 status, age in years and sex. Where HLA class I and class II types were available, the types were taken from metadata supplied by the sample provider, not from assay-based typing.

A note on this clone: No antigen is known for it. No much larger clonotype is one base removed from it; base qualities were not supplied.

TCRbeta CDR3 regions were amplified from genomic DNA using the immunoSEQ Assay, a bias-controlled multiplex PCR. The published analysis was carried out like this. The number of nucleated cells in each sample was estimated by amplification of reference gene primers within the assay. Sequence reads were collapsed and filtered to measure the absolute abundance of every unique TCRbeta CDR3 rearrangement. For each sample, productive Simpson clonality was calculated as the square root of Simpson's diversity index over productive rearrangements. TCRdb limited this immuneACCESS table to in-frame rearrangements with V and J called. A share of clones is missing; checked studies link under half to unresolved V genes, and the rest is unexplained. That table supplies the V and J calls and clone size; D and trimming were determined from the DNA. The sample yields some 270,000 clones; less than 95% were counted once. In total, the top ten clones hold about 3% of the sample.

Participants in the prospective study were enrolled through a virtual design, were aged about 18 to 100 years, and lived in approximately 25 United States geographic areas. To assign participants to cohorts, the prospective study relied on clinical history that participants themselves reported in a screening survey and a study questionnaire. A participant counted as exposed if, within 2 weeks of entering the study, that participant had been in contact with someone who had a PCR-confirmed or clinician-diagnosed COVID-19 case. Mobile phlebotomists in the prospective study collected whole blood, serum and a nasopharyngeal or oropharyngeal swab from every participant. Additional blood draws and questionnaires over an approximately 2-month period could optionally be provided by prospective study participants. Blood samples from the prospective study were shipped frozen or at room temperature prior to DNA extraction.

Inclusive of the bounding cysteine and phenylalanine, the CDR3 is 13 residues long. Only CDR3 DNA is held: 39 bases, read in frame from base 1. CDR1 is given as LNHDA and CDR2 as SQIVND, both from the germline V gene (reference sequence). At the junction V is shortened by 3 bases and J by 4 bases, with 9 bases in between. Results the study describes overall, beyond this receptor: The quantity of clinical and demographic metadata differed by source and by participant and was supplied without curation.

The sample taken for sequencing was PBMCs or T cells enriched from blood (not recorded which). In this chain, TRBV19 is recombined with TRBJ2-5; no confident D gene assignment can be made. This receptor was taken from a man aged 40-49 years who had been exposed to COVID-19. The sequence in DNA is TGTGCCAGTAGTATCGTCCCCGGAGAGACCCAGTACTTC. Its protein reads: CASSIVPGETQYF.